This entry features one T cell receptor beta chain sequence. The data are from a study of CD8 T cells in Susac syndrome. It was with random hexamers that about 0.45 to 1 ug RNA was reverse transcribed. The amplification used immunoSEQ multiplex PCR on TCR beta CDR3; it spanned 54 Vbeta and 13 Jbeta. One entry per CDR3 protein, called by TCRdb with MiXCR from the immunoSEQ multiplex PCR reads. The sample carries under 80,000 distinct CDR3 sequences, about 95% recorded once. The CDR3 contains 14 residues. Germline V gene data show CDR1 as MNHEY and CDR2 as SMNVEV (reference sequence). Between the trimmed V and J ends, which lost 6 bases and 4 bases, there was a span of 15 bases.

This chain connects TRBV27 to TRBJ1-1, with a weak D call TRBD1 (6 bases). The clonotype comes from a human donor with multiple sclerosis. The sequencing sample was made of CD8+ T cells from PBMCs. The CDR3 sequence: CASSLRDIATEAFF. In DNA form, the CDR3 reads TGTGCCAGCAGCCTCCGGGACATAGCCACTGAAGCTTTCTTT.